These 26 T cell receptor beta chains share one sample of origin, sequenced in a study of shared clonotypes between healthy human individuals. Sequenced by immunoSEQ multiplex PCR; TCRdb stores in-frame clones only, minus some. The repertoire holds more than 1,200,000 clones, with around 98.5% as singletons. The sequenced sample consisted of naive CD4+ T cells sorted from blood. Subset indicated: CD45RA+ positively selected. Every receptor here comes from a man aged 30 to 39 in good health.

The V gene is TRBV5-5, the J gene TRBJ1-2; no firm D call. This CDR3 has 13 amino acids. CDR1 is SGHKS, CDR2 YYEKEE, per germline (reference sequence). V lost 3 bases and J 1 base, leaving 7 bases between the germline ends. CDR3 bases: TGTGCCAGCAGCTCGACGGTTAACTATGGCTACACCTTC. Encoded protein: CASSSTVNYGYTF.

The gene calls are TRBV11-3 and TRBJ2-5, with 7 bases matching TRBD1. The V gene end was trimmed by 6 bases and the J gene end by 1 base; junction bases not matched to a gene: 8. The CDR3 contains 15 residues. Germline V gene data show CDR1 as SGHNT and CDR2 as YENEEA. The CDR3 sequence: CASSQTGTAQETQYF. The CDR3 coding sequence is TGTGCCAGCAGTCAGACTGGGACAGCCCAAGAGACCCAGTACTTC.

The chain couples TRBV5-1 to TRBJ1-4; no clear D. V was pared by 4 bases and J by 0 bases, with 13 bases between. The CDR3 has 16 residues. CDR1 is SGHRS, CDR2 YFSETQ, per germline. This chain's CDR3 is CASSLHPMATNEKLFF. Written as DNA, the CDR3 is TGCGCCAGCAGCCTCCATCCAATGGCAACTAATGAAAAACTGTTTTTT.

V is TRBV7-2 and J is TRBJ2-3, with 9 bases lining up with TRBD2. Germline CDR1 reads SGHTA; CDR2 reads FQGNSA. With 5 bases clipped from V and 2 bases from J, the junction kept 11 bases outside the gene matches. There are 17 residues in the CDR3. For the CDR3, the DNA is TGTGCCAGCAGCCGAACCGGGACTAGCAGCTACACAGATACGCAGTATTTT. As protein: CASSRTGTSSYTDTQYF.

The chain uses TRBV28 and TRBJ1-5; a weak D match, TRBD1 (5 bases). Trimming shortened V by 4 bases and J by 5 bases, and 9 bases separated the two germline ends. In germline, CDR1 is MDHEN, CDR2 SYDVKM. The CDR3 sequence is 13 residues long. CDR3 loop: CASSYIRDQPQHF. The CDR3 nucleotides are TGTGCCAGCAGTTACATCAGGGATCAGCCCCAGCATTTT.

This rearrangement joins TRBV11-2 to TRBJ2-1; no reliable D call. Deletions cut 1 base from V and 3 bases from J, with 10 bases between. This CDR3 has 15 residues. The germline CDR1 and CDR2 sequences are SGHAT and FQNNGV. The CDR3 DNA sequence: TGTGCCAGCAGCTTAGGCCGCTCAGACTACAATGAGCAGTTCTTC. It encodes CASSLGRSDYNEQFF.

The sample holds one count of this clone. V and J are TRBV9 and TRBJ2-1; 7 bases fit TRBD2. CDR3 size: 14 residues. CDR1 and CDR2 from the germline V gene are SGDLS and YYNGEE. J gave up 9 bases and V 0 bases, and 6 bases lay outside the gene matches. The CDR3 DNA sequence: TGTGCCAGCAGCGTAGCCGCGACGGGAGGTGAGCAGTTCTTC. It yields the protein CASSVAATGGEQFF. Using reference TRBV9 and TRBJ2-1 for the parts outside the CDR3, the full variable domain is DSGVTQTPKHLITATGQRVTLRCSPRSGDLSVYWYQQSLDQGLQFLIQYYNGEERAKGNILERFSAQQFPDLHSELNLSSLELGDSALYFCASSVAATGGEQFFGPGTRLTVL.

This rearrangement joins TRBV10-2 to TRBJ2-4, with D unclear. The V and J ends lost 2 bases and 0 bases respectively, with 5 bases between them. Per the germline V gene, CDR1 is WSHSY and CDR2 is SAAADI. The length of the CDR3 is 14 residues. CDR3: CASSEGLAKNIQYF. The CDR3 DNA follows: TGCGCCAGCAGTGAGGGCTTAGCCAAAAACATTCAGTACTTC.

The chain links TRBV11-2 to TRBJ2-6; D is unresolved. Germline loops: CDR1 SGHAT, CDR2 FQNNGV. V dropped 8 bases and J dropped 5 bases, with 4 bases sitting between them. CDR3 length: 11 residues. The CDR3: CASRWANVLTF. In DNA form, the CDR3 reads TGTGCCAGCCGGTGGGCCAACGTCCTGACTTTC.

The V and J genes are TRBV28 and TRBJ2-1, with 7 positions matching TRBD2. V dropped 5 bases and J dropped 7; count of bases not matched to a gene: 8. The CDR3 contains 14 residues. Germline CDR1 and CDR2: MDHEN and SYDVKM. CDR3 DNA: TGTGCCAGCAGTGGCTACGGCGGGAGTAATGAGCAGTTCTTC. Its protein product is CASSGYGGSNEQFF. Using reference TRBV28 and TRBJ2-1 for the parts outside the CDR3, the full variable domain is DVKVTQSSRYLVKRTGEKVFLECVQDMDHENMFWYRQDPGLGLRLIYFSYDVKMKEKGDIPEGYSVSREKKERFSLILESASTNQTSMYLCASSGYGGSNEQFFGPGTRLTVL.

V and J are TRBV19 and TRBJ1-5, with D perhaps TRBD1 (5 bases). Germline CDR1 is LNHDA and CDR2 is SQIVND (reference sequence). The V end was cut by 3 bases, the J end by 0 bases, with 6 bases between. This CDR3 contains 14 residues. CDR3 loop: CASSMTASNQPQHF. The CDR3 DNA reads TGTGCCAGTAGTATGACAGCTAGCAATCAGCCCCAGCATTTT.

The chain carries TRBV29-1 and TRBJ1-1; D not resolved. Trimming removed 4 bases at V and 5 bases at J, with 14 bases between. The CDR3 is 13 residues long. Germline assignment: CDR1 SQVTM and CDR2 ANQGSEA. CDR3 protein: CSVVFGEWTEAFF. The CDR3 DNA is TGCAGCGTTGTGTTCGGGGAGTGGACTGAAGCTTTCTTT.

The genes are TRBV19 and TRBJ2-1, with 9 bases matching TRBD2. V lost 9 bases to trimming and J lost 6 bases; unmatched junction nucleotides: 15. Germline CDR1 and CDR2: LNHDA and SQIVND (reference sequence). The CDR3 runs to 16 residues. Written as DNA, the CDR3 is TGTGCCAGCGCTCAATTAGCGGGAGCGGGGGGCAATGAGCAGTTCTTC. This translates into CASAQLAGAGGNEQFF.

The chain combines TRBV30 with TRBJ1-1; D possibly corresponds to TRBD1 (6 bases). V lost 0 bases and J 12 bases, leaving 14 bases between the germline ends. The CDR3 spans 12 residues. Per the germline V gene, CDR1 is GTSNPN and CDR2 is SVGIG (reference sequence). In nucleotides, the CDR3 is TGTGCCTGGAGTGTGGGGGGGCTGTTGTCTTTCTTT. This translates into CAWSVGGLLSFF.

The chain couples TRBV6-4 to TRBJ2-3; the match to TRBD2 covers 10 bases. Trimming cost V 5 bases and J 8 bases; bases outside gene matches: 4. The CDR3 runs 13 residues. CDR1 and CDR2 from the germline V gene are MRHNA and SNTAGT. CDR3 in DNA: TGTGCCAGCAGTCGGTCTAGCGGGAGTACGCAGTATTTT. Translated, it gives CASSRSSGSTQYF.

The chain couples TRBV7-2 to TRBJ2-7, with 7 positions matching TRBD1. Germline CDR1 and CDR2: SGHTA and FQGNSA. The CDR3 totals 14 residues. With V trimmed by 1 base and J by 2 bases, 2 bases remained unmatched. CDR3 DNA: TGTGCCAGCAGCTTAGGAACAGGGGCCTACGAGCAGTACTTC. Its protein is CASSLGTGAYEQYF.

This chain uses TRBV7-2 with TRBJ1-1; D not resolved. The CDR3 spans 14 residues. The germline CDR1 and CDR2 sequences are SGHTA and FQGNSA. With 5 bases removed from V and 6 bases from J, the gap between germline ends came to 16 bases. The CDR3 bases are TGTGCCAGCAGCCCGCACGGTCCGAGGGCTGAAGCTTTCTTT. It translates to CASSPHGPRAEAFF.

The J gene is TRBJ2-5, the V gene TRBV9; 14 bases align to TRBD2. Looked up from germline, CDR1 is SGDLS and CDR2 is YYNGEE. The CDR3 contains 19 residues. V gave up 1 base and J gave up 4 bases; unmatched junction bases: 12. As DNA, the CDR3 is TGTGCCAGCAGCGTAACCGGGACTAGCGGGAGATACGAGGGAGAGACCCAGTACTTC. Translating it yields CASSVTGTSGRYEGETQYF.

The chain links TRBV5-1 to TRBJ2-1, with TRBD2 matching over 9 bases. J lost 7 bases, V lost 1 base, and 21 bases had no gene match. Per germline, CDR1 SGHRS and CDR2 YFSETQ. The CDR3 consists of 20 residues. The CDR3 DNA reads TGCGCCAGCAGCTTGCTAGATCAACAGGGGAACGCGGGAGGGCTGAATGAGCAGTTCTTC. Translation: CASSLLDQQGNAGGLNEQFF.

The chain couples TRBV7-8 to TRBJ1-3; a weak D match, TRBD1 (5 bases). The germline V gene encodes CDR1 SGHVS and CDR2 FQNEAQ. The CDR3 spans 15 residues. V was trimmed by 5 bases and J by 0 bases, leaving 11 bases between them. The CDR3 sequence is CASSRGRNSGNTIYF. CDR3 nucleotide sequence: TGTGCCAGCAGCCGGGGACGGAACTCTGGAAACACCATATATTTT.

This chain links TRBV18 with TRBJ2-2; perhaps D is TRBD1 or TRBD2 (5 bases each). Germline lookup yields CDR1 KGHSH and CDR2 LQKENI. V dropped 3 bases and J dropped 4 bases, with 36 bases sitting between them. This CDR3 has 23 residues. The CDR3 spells CASSPPGRRIRPSAVGTTGELFF. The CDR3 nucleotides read TGTGCCAGCTCACCGCCTGGCCGGCGTATAAGACCTTCGGCCGTGGGGACCACCGGGGAGCTGTTTTTT. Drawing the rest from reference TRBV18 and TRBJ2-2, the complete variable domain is NAGVMQNPRHLVRRRGQEARLRCSPMKGHSHVYWYRQLPEEGLKFMVYLQKENIIDESGMPKERFSAEFPKEGPSILRIQQVVRGDSAAYFCASSPPGRRIRPSAVGTTGELFFGEGSRLTVL.

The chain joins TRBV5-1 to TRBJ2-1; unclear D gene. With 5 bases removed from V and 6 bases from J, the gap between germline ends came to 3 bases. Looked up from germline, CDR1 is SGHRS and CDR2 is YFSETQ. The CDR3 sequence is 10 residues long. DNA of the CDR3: TGCGCCAGCAGACTCAATGAGCAGTTCTTC. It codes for CASRLNEQFF.

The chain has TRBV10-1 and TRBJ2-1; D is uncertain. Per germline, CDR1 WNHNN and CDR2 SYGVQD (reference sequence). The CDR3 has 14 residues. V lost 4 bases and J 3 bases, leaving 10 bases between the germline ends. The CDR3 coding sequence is TGCGCCAGCAGTGTAGGGCCCATCTACAATGAGCAGTTCTTC. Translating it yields CASSVGPIYNEQFF.

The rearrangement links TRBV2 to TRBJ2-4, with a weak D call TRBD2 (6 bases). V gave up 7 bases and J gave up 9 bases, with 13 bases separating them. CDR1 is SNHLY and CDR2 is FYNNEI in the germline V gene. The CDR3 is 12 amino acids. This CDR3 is CASNSRTIIQYF. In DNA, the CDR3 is TGTGCCAGCAATTCTCGGACTATCATTCAGTACTTC.

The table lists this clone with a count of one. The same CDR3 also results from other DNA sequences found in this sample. The CDR3 here is CASSVSNEQFF. CDR3 DNA: TGTGCCAGCAGCGTGAGCAATGAGCAGTTCTTC. The V and J genes are TRBV9 and TRBJ2-1; D unclear. Trimming stripped 2 bases from V and 6 bases from J, with 3 bases between. Germline CDR1 is SGDLS and CDR2 is YYNGEE. The CDR3 is 11 amino acids.

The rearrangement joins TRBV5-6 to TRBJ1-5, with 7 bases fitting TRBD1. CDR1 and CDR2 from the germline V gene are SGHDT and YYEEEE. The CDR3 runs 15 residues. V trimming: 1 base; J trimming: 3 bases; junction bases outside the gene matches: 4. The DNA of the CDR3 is TGTGCCAGCAGCTTGACAGGGGTGGCCAATCAGCCCCAGCATTTT. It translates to CASSLTGVANQPQHF.